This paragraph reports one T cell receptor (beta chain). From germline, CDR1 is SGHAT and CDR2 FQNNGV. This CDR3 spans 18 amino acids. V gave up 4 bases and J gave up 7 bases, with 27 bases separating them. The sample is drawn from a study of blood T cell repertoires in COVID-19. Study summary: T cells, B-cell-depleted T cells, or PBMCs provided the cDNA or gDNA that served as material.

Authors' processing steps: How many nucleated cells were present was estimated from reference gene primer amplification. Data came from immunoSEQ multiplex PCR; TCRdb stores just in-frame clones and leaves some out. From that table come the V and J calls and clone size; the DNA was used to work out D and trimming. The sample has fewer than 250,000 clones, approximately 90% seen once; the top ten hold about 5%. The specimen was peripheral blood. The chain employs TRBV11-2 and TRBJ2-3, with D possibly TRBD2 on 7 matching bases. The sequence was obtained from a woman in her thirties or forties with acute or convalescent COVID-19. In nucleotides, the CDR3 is TGTGCCAGCAGCTGGCCCCTGGGGGGGCGGAACCTGACCAATACGCAGTATTTT. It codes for CASSWPLGGRNLTNTQYF.